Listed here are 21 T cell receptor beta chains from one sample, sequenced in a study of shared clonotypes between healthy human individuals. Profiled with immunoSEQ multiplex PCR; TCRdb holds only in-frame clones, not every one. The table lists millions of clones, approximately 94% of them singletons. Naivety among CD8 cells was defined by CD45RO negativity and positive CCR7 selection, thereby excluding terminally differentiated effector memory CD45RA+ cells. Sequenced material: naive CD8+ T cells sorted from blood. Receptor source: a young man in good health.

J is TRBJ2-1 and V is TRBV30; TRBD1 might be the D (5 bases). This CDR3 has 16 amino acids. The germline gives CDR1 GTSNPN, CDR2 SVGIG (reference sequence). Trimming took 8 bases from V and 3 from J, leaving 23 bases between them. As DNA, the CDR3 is TGTGCCGGGATGGGTCTGGGGCCGATTTTCTACAATGAGCAGTTCTTC. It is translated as CAGMGLGPIFYNEQFF.

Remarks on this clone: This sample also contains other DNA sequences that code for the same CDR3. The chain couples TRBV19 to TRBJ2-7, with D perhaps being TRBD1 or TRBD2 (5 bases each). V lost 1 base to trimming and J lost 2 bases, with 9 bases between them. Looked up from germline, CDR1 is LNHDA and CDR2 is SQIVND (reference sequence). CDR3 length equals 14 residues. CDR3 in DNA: TGTGCCAGTAGTATAGGGCAGGGAGCCTACGAGCAGTACTTC. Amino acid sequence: CASSIGQGAYEQYF.

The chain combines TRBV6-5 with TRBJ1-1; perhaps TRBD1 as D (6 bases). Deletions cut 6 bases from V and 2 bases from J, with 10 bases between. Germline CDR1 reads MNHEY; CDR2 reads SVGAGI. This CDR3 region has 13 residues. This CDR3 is CASRWDTNTEAFF. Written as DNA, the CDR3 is TGTGCCAGCAGGTGGGACACTAACACTGAAGCTTTCTTT.

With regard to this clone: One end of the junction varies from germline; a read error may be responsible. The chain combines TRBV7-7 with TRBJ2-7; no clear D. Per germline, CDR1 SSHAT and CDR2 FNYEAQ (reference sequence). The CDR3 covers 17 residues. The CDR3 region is CASSLVPAFGRLHEQYF. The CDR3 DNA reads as TGTGCTAGCAGCTTAGTACCCGCCTTTGGAAGGCTCCACGAGCAGTACTTC.

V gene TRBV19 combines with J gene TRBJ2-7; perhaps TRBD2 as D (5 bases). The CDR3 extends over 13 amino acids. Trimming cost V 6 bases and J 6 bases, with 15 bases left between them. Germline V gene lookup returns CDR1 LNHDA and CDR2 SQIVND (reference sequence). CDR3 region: CASSIGVLSEQYF. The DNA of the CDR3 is TGTGCCAGTAGCATCGGGGTGTTGTCCGAGCAGTACTTC.

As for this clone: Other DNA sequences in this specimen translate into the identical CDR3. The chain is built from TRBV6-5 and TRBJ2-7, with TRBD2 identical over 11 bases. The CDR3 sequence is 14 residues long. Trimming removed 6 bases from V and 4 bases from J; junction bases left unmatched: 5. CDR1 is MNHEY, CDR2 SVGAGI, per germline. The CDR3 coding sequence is TGTGCCAGCAGCCTACTAGCGGGAGCTTACGAGCAGTACTTC. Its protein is CASSLLAGAYEQYF.

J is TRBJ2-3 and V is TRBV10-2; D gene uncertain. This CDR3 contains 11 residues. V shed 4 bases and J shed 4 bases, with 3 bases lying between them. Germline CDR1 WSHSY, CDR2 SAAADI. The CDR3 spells CASSASDTQYF. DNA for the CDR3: TGCGCCAGCAGTGCCTCAGATACGCAGTATTTT.

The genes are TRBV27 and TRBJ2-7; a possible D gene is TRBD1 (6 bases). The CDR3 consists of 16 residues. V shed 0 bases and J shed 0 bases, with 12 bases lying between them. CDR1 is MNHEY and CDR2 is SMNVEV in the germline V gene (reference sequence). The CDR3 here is CASSLSPGAYSYEQYF. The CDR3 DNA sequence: TGTGCCAGCAGTTTATCCCCAGGGGCCTACTCCTACGAGCAGTACTTC.

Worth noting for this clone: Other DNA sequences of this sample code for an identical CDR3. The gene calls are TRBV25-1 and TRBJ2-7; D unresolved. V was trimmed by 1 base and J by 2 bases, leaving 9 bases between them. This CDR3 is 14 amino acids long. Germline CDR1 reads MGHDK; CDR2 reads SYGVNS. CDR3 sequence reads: CASSESGGTYEQYF. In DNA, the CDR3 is TGTGCCAGCAGTGAATCAGGCGGTACCTACGAGCAGTACTTC.

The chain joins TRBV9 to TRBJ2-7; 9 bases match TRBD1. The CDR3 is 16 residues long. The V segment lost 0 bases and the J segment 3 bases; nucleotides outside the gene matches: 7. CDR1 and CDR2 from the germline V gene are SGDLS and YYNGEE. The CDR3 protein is CASSVARTGAVYEQYF. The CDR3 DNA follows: TGTGCCAGCAGCGTAGCTAGGACAGGGGCGGTCTACGAGCAGTACTTC.

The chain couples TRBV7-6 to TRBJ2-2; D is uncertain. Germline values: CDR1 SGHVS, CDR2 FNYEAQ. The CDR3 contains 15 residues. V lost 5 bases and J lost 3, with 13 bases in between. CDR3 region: CASSHSGGDTGELFF. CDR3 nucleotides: TGTGCCAGCAGCCATTCGGGTGGGGACACCGGGGAGCTGTTTTTT. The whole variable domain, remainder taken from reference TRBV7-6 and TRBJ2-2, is GAGVSQSPRYKVTKRGQDVALRCDPISGHVSLYWYRQALGQGPEFLTYFNYEAQQDKSGLPNDRFSAERPEGSISTLTIQRTEQRDSAMYRCASSHSGGDTGELFFGEGSRLTVL.

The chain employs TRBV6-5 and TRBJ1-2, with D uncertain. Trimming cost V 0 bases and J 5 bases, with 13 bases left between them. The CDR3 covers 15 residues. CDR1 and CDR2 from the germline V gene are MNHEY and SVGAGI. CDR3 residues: CASSYSKARIYGYTF. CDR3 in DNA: TGTGCCAGCAGTTACTCGAAGGCCAGAATTTATGGCTACACCTTC.

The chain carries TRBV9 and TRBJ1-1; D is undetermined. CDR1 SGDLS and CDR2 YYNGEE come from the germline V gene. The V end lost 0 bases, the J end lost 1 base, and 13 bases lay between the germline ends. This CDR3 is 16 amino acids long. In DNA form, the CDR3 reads TGTGCCAGCAGCGTAGGTTTAAGCGGACGGAACACTGAAGCTTTCTTT. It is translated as CASSVGLSGRNTEAFF.

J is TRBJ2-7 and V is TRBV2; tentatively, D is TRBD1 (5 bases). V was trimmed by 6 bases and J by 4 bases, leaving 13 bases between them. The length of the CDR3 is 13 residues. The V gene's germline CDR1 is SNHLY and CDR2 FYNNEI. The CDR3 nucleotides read TGTGCCAGCAGAACTGGGGCCCTTTACGAGCAGTACTTC. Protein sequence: CASRTGALYEQYF.

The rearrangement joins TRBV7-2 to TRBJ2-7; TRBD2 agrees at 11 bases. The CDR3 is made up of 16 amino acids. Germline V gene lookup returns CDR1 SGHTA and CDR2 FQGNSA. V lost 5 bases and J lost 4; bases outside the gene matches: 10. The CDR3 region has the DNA TGTGCCAGCAGCCCCCTAGCGGGAGGCCCCCTATACGAGCAGTACTTC. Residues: CASSPLAGGPLYEQYF.

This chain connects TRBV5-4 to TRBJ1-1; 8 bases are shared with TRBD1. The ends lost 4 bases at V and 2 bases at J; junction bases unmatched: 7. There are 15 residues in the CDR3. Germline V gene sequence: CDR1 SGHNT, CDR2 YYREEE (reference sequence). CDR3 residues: CASSRMTGVNTEAFF. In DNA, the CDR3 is TGTGCCAGCAGCCGAATGACAGGGGTAAACACTGAAGCTTTCTTT.

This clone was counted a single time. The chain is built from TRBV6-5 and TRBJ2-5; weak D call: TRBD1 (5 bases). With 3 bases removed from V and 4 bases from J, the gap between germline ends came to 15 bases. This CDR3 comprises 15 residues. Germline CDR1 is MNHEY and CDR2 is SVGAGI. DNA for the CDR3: TGTGCCAGCAGTTATCAGGGCCGCGAGCGAGAGACCCAGTACTTC. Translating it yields CASSYQGRERETQYF.

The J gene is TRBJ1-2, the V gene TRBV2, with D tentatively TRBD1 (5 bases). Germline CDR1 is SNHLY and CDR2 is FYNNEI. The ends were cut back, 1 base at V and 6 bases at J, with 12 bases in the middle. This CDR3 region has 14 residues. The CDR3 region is CASSEVWGSDGYTF. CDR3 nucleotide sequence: TGTGCCAGCAGTGAAGTCTGGGGCTCGGATGGCTACACCTTC. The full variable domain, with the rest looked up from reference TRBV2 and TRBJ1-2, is EPEVTQTPSHQVTQMGQEVILRCVPISNHLYFYWYRQILGQKVEFLVSFYNNEISEKSEIFDDQFSVERPDGSNFTLKIRSTKLEDSAMYFCASSEVWGSDGYTFGSGTRLTVV.

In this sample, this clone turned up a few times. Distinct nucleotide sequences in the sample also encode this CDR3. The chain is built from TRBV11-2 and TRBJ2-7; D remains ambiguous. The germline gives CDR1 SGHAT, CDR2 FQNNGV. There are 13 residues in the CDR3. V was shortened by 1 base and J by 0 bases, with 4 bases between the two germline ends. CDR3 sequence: CASSLGSSYEQYF. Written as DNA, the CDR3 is TGTGCCAGCAGCTTAGGTAGCTCCTACGAGCAGTACTTC.

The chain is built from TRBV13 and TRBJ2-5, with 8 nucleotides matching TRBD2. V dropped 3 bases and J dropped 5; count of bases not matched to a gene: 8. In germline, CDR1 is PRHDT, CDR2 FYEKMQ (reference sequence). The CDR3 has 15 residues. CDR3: CASSLGVAGSETQYF. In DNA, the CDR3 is TGTGCCAGCAGCTTGGGGGTAGCGGGATCGGAGACCCAGTACTTC.

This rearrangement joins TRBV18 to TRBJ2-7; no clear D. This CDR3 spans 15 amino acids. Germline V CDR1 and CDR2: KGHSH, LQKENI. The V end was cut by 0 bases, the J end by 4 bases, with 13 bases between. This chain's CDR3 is CASSPPVQAPYEQYF. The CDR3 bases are TGTGCCAGCTCACCACCCGTCCAGGCCCCTTACGAGCAGTACTTC.